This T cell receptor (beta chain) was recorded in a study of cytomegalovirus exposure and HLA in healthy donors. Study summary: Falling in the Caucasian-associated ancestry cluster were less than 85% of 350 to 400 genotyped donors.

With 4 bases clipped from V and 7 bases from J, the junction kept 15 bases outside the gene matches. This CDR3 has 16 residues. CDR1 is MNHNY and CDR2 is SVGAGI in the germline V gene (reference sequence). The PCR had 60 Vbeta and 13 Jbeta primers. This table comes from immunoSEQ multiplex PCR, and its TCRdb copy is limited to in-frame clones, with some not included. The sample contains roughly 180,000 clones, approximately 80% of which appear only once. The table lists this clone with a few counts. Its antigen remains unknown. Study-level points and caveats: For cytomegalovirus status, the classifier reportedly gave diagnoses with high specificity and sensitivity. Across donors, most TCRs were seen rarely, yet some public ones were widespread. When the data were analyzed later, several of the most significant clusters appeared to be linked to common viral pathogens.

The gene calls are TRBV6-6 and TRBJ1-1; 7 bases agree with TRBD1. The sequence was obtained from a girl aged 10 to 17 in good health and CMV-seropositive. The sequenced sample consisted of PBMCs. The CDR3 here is CASSFSPTGDGDEAFF. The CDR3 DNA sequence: TGTGCCAGCAGTTTTTCCCCCACAGGGGATGGGGATGAAGCTTTCTTT.